This T cell receptor beta chain was captured by sequencing in a study of regulatory T cells in long-lasting Graves disease. Time point defined: newly diagnosed GD, antithyroid drugs for less than 3 months. With RNA extracted from PBMCs as input, the TCR library was made. Graves' disease was diagnosed by American Thyroid Association guidelines. Both iRepertoire HTBI primers and Arm-PCR of CDR3 regions were used to build the TCR beta libraries. A single record per CDR3 protein comes from TCRdb applying MiXCR to the multiplex PCR reads. Here the sample spans around 420,000 distinct CDR3 sequences, about 15% being singletons. Germline assignment: CDR1 KGHSH and CDR2 LQKENI. V lost 0 bases to trimming and J lost 8 bases, with 11 bases between them. CDR3 length: 14 amino acids. These sequences were also reported in another study, on T cells in Graves' hyperthyroidism and ophthalmopathy. This second study notes: Stable Graves' hyperthyroidism denoted no ophthalmopathy progression over 18 months. Ophthalmopathy was identified by the model a median about 6 months ahead of onset.

The source material was peripheral blood mononuclear cells (PBMCs), sampled at new diagnosis, from a patient treated with antithyroid drugs. This receptor was taken from a woman between 40 and 55 years old with Graves disease. The chain carries TRBV18 and TRBJ2-1; maybe TRBD2 (6 bases). CDR3 DNA sequence: TGTGCCAGCTCACCACCGGGGGGAGTGGATGAGCAGTTCTTC. Translating gives CASSPPGGVDEQFF.